This TCR beta chain was retrieved from a study of blood T cell repertoires in COVID-19. Study as a whole: PBMCs, B-cell-depleted T cells, or T cells were the source of the cDNA or gDNA that made up the material.

With 5 bases removed from V and 2 bases from J, the gap between germline ends came to 16 bases. This CDR3 has 15 amino acids. CDR1 MNHNY and CDR2 SVGAGI come from the germline V gene (reference sequence). The authors' processing: Reference gene primers were amplified, and this amplification served to estimate nucleated cell counts. Produced via immunoSEQ multiplex PCR; TCRdb's table is partial and in-frame only. V, J and clone size are those of that table, while D and trimming were read from the DNA. The sample includes approximately 330,000 clones, 90% of them seen just once. Source material: peripheral blood. The receptor was isolated from a woman aged 40 to 50 with COVID-19, enrolled during active disease. This rearrangement joins TRBV6-6 to TRBJ2-7, with D perhaps TRBD1 (5 bases). The CDR3 loop is CASSPTSGSTYEQYF. In DNA, the CDR3 is TGTGCCAGCAGTCCCACCTCAGGGTCTACCTACGAGCAGTACTTC.